These T cell receptor beta chains were read from a single sample in a study of T-cell reconstitution after alpha-beta-depleted transplantation in children. TCRdb reanalysed the PCR reads using MiXCR and keeps one entry per CDR3 protein. The data hold about 1,000,000 distinct CDR3 sequences, with about 29% observed a single time. This sample comprised PBMCs, mostly from graft donor cells, obtained 360 days after TCRalphabeta/CD19-depleted stem cell transplant. All receptors come from a boy under two years old who had a stem cell transplant for SCID, so the T cells may come from the graft donor. CDR3s include the opening cysteine and the closing phenylalanine or tryptophan. Each record gives: clone size, J gene, D gene, V gene, CDR3 protein, CDR3 DNA. A D gene is named only where the DNA matches it firmly. Not all rows give a size; the values are once, few, many and, for expanded clones, a class.

few	TRBJ2-1	NA	TRBV29-1	CSVEGYNEQFF	TGCAGCGTTGAGGGCTACAATGAGCAGTTCTTC
few	TRBJ2-7	TRBD1	TRBV5-1	CASSLVSGTGLYEQYF	TGCGCCAGCAGCTTGGTCTCCGGGACAGGCCTTTACGAGCAGTACTTC
NA	TRBJ2-1	NA	TRBV6-2/TRBV6-3	CASSYPLRPRNEQFF	TGTGCCAGCAGTTACCCCTTACGGCCGCGCAATGAGCAGTTCTTC
NA	TRBJ1-4	TRBD1	TRBV2	CASSEGTANEKLFF	TGTGCCAGCAGTGAGGGGACAGCCAATGAAAAACTGTTTTTT
NA	TRBJ1-5	NA	TRBV20-1	CSASSIPWGNQPQHF	TGCAGTGCTAGTTCCATCCCCTGGGGCAATCAGCCCCAGCATTTT
NA	TRBJ2-3	TRBD1	TRBV11-1	CASGTGAVSTDTQYF	TGTGCCAGCGGTACAGGGGCGGTAAGCACAGATACGCAGTATTTT
NA	TRBJ1-1	NA	TRBV28	CASSSGRRTEAFF	TGTGCCAGCAGTTCGGGGAGGAGGACTGAAGCTTTCTTT
few	TRBJ2-1	NA	TRBV7-3	CASSLWADNEQFF	TGTGCCAGCAGCTTATGGGCCGACAATGAGCAGTTCTTC
once	TRBJ2-3	NA	TRBV18	CASSAQQGRDTQYF	TGTGCCAGCTCAGCCCAACAGGGAAGGGATACGCAGTATTTT
few	TRBJ2-2	TRBD1	TRBV20-1	CSARDGTGRTGELFF	TGCAGTGCTAGAGATGGGACAGGGCGGACCGGGGAGCTGTTTTTT
NA	TRBJ2-3	TRBD1	TRBV5-1	CASSPKGRGSSDTQYF	TGCGCCAGCAGCCCCAAGGGCAGGGGGTCTTCAGATACGCAGTATTTT
NA	TRBJ2-1	NA	TRBV10-3	CAIQGLGDEQFF	TGTGCCATCCAGGGCCTGGGGGATGAGCAGTTCTTC
few	TRBJ2-3	TRBD1	TRBV20-1	CSANRDRGRASTDTQYF	TGCAGTGCTAACCGGGACAGGGGACGTGCTAGCACAGATACGCAGTATTTT